These 27 T cell receptor beta chains share one sample of origin, sequenced in a study of OX40 agonist ivuxolimab in advanced cancers. TCRdb keeps only in-frame clones here, not all; method: immunoSEQ multiplex PCR. The sample lists about 25,000 clones; about 85% were seen once. Source: CD4+ or CD8+ T cells sorted from blood, taken in a trial of the OX40 agonist ivuxolimab. These receptors came from an adult with an advanced solid tumor such as melanoma, head and neck, liver or kidney cancer.

This sequence joins TRBV21-1 and TRBJ2-1; whether TRBD2, the table's D call, matches the DNA was not checked. TRBV21-1 constitutes a pseudogene. The CDR3 loop spans 17 amino acids. CDR3 amino acids: CARPGLADLPPYNEQFF. CDR3 DNA: TGTGCCAGGCCGGGACTAGCGGACCTCCCCCCCTACAATGAGCAGTTCTTC.

This sequence joins TRBV5-6 and TRBJ1-5; perhaps TRBD1 as D (5 bases). This CDR3 contains 15 residues. CDR1 is SGHDT, CDR2 YYEEEE, per germline. Trimming pared 0 bases from V and 2 bases from J, leaving 9 bases between. The CDR3 spells CASSLAVQGNQPQHF. CDR3 coding DNA: TGTGCCAGCAGCTTGGCCGTACAGGGCAATCAGCCCCAGCATTTT.

The genes are TRBV4-2 and TRBJ1-4, with D perhaps matching TRBD1 (5 bases). CDR3 size: 14 residues. Germline loops: CDR1 LGHNA, CDR2 YNFKEQ. The germline V and J ends were trimmed by 3 bases and 4 bases, with 9 bases remaining between them. The CDR3 loop reads CASSQGVLNEKLFF. Written as DNA, the CDR3 is TGTGCCAGCAGCCAGGGGGTGCTTAATGAAAAACTGTTTTTT.

V usage is TRBV12-5 and J usage is TRBJ2-1; possible D gene TRBD2, 5 bases. V was clipped by 9 bases and J by 7 bases, with 13 bases between them. The germline V gene encodes CDR1 LGHNT and CDR2 FRNRAP. The CDR3 has 12 amino acids. CDR3 region: CASQSGENEQFF. CDR3 DNA: TGTGCTAGCCAAAGTGGGGAGAATGAGCAGTTCTTC.

This clone showed up just once. The chain combines TRBV30 with TRBJ1-1; D not certain. Trimming removed 2 bases from V and 1 base from J, with 11 bases in between. The CDR3 runs 14 residues. CDR1 GTSNPN and CDR2 SVGIG come from the germline V gene (reference sequence). This CDR3 reads CAWSTGVQNTEAFF. The CDR3 nucleotides read TGTGCCTGGAGTACCGGTGTTCAGAACACTGAAGCTTTCTTT.

This chain connects TRBV15 to TRBJ1-3; D ambiguous. Germline CDR1 is LNHNV and CDR2 is YYDKDF (reference sequence). V gave up 1 base and J gave up 0 bases, with 7 bases separating them. The CDR3 has 15 amino acids. In nucleotides, the CDR3 is TGTGCCACCAGCAGAGGTTTAAGCTCTGGAAACACCATATATTTT. This sequence encodes CATSRGLSSGNTIYF.

The V and J genes are TRBV15 and TRBJ2-1; 12 bases match TRBD2. Germline CDR1 reads LNHNV; CDR2 reads YYDKDF (reference sequence). The length of the CDR3 is 22 residues. The trim removed 3 bases at V and 5 bases at J, leaving 23 bases unmatched. This CDR3 is CATSRDSSGAWTSGIGDNEQFF. For the CDR3, the DNA is TGTGCCACCAGCAGGGACTCGAGCGGTGCGTGGACTAGCGGGATAGGAGACAATGAGCAGTTCTTC.

The chain employs TRBV9 and TRBJ2-7; D possibly uses TRBD1 or TRBD2 (6 bases each). The CDR3 loop spans 14 amino acids. Deletions cut 3 bases from V and 5 bases from J, with 15 bases between. CDR1 SGDLS and CDR2 YYNGEE come from the germline V gene. This CDR3 reads CASSGGGGHNEQYF. The DNA of the CDR3 is TGTGCCAGCAGCGGTGGAGGGGGACATAACGAGCAGTACTTC.

The genes are TRBV5-1 and TRBJ2-7; D not certain. CDR1 and CDR2 (germline): SGHRS, YFSETQ. This CDR3 comprises 15 residues. V shed 0 bases and J shed 0 bases, with 10 bases lying between them. The CDR3 reads CASSLAVGSSYEQYF. The CDR3 nucleotides are TGCGCCAGCAGCTTGGCCGTAGGCAGCTCCTACGAGCAGTACTTC.

The chain carries TRBV9 and TRBJ1-1; D is unresolved. The CDR3 runs 14 residues. Per the germline V gene, CDR1 is SGDLS and CDR2 is YYNGEE. The V gene lost 5 bases and the J gene lost 1 base, with 12 bases spanning the gap. In nucleotides, the CDR3 is TGTGCCAGCAGTCCCTTAGTTTGGAACACTGAAGCTTTCTTT. Amino acids: CASSPLVWNTEAFF.

The rearrangement joins TRBV7-9 to TRBJ2-1, with D possibly TRBD2 on 5 matching bases. The CDR3 runs 15 residues. The V end lost 5 bases, the J end lost 7 bases, and 18 bases lay between the germline ends. Germline V gene sequence: CDR1 SEHNR, CDR2 FQNEAQ (reference sequence). The DNA for the CDR3 is TGTGCCAGCAGCCTAGACTGGGATCGCGGGAATGAGCAGTTCTTC. Protein: CASSLDWDRGNEQFF.

The chain is built from TRBV6-5 and TRBJ2-5; 11 positions match TRBD1. Germline V CDR1 and CDR2: MNHEY, SVGAGI. Losses at the gene ends were 6 bases for V and 5 bases for J; bases not matched to a gene: 8. This CDR3 spans 15 amino acids. Here the CDR3 DNA reads TGTGCCAGCAGCCTTCTTGGGACAGGGGGGGAGACCCAGTACTTC. It codes for CASSLLGTGGETQYF.

The V and J genes are TRBV4-1 and TRBJ2-6, with D unclear. Trimming left V 4 bases short and J 0 bases short, with 13 bases between. CDR3 length: 17 amino acids. Germline lookup yields CDR1 MGHRA and CDR2 YSYEKL. The CDR3 loop reads CASSLRMVSSGANVLTF. The CDR3 DNA is TGCGCCAGCAGCCTCCGAATGGTAAGCTCTGGGGCCAACGTCCTGACTTTC.

The chain is built from TRBV2 and TRBJ2-7; D perhaps matches TRBD1 (6 bases). Germline V CDR1 and CDR2: SNHLY, FYNNEI. V was pared by 7 bases and J by 5 bases, with 15 bases between. The CDR3 spans 13 residues. This chain's CDR3 is CASKAGQPHEQYF. CDR3 coding DNA: TGTGCCAGCAAAGCCGGACAGCCTCACGAGCAGTACTTC.

This clone turned up a few times. The V and J genes are TRBV14 and TRBJ1-2, with TRBD1 identical over 8 bases. From germline, CDR1 is SGHDN and CDR2 FVKESK. Germline trimming cut 0 bases from V and 6 bases from J; bases unmatched to any gene: 6. CDR3 size: 15 residues. The CDR3 loop reads CASSQDSGTGNGYTF. DNA for the CDR3: TGTGCCAGCAGCCAAGATTCCGGGACAGGAAATGGCTACACCTTC.

CDR3: CASRNSMNLNTEAFF. CDR3 bases: TGTGCCAGCAGGAATTCAATGAACCTGAACACTGAAGCTTTCTTT. The J gene is TRBJ1-1, the V gene TRBV7-9, with unresolved D. Germline lookup yields CDR1 SEHNR and CDR2 FQNEAQ (reference sequence). This CDR3 contains 15 residues. The V end lost 6 bases, the J end lost 0 bases, and 14 bases lay between the germline ends.

The chain employs TRBV7-9 and TRBJ2-1, with D hard to call. The CDR3 loop spans 15 amino acids. Looked up from germline, CDR1 is SEHNR and CDR2 is FQNEAQ (reference sequence). V was trimmed by 5 bases and J by 5 bases, leaving 16 bases between them. For the CDR3, the DNA is TGTGCCAGCAGCCATCCCGAGGCAGGCCACAATGAGCAGTTCTTC. Protein sequence: CASSHPEAGHNEQFF.

CDR3 nucleotides: TGTGCCAGCAGCTTAGACAGGGTGAATTCACCCCTCCACTTT. Its translation is CASSLDRVNSPLHF. The chain has TRBV7-8 and TRBJ1-6, with D perhaps TRBD1 (6 bases). V lost 1 base to trimming and J lost 7 bases, with 8 bases between them. This CDR3 spans 14 amino acids. Germline-derived CDR1 and CDR2 are SGHVS and FQNEAQ.

This clone was seen only once. J is TRBJ2-1 and V is TRBV7-6, with D possibly matching TRBD2 (6 bases). V lost 5 bases, J lost 4 bases, and 12 bases lay in between. CDR3 size: 14 residues. The V gene's germline CDR1 is SGHVS and CDR2 FNYEAQ. The CDR3 here is CASSPGGTYNEQFF. As DNA, the CDR3 is TGTGCCAGCAGCCCCGGAGGGACTTACAATGAGCAGTTCTTC.

This rearrangement joins TRBV15 to TRBJ2-1, with D maybe TRBD2 (6 bases). V dropped 5 bases and J dropped 7 bases, with 12 bases sitting between them. The CDR3 is 13 amino acids. Germline V gene sequence: CDR1 LNHNV, CDR2 YYDKDF (reference sequence). The CDR3 protein is CATSFPGDNEQFF. For the CDR3, the DNA is TGTGCCACCAGCTTCCCGGGGGATAATGAGCAGTTCTTC.

The rearrangement joins TRBV6-6 to TRBJ2-3; the D gene is possibly TRBD1 (6 bases). CDR1 and CDR2 from the germline V gene are MNHNY and SVGAGI (reference sequence). The V end was cut by 5 bases, the J end by 4 bases, with 19 bases between. The CDR3 sequence is 16 residues long. CDR3 in amino acids: CASSTRTVRGPDTQYF. The DNA for the CDR3 is TGTGCCAGCAGTACCCGGACAGTACGGGGCCCAGATACGCAGTATTTT.

A few counts support this clone. This chain links TRBV9 with TRBJ2-3; D possibly corresponds to TRBD1 (6 bases). Trimming took 3 bases from V and 4 from J, leaving 18 bases between them. Germline loops: CDR1 SGDLS, CDR2 YYNGEE. CDR3 length: 16 residues. The CDR3 DNA reads as TGTGCCAGCAGCGCAGGGGCCCGACTGGACTCAGATACGCAGTATTTT. This sequence encodes CASSAGARLDSDTQYF.

This sequence joins TRBV10-3 and TRBJ1-5, with no clear D. The ends were cut back, 3 bases at V and 3 bases at J, with 9 bases in the middle. This CDR3 has 14 residues. The germline gives CDR1 ENHRY, CDR2 SYGVKD. CDR3 sequence: CAISDMGYNQPQHF. The CDR3 nucleotides read TGTGCCATCAGTGATATGGGGTACAATCAGCCCCAGCATTTT.

This sequence joins TRBV19 and TRBJ1-2; D gene ambiguous. The CDR3 is made up of 18 amino acids. V was cut by 6 bases and J by 4 bases, with 27 bases left in between. Germline CDR1 reads LNHDA; CDR2 reads SQIVND (reference sequence). For the CDR3, the DNA is TGTGCCAGTAGGACTATCGGCCGAAGCGAGACCGTCAGCTATGGCTACACCTTC. Protein sequence: CASRTIGRSETVSYGYTF. Filled out from reference TRBV19 and TRBJ1-2, the complete variable domain reads DGGITQSPKYLFRKEGQNVTLSCEQNLNHDAMYWYRQDPGQGLRLIYYSQIVNDFQKGDIAEGYSVSREKKESFPLTVTSAQKNPTAFYLCASRTIGRSETVSYGYTFGSGTRLTVV.

The J gene is TRBJ1-5, the V gene TRBV9, with D unresolved. CDR1 is SGDLS and CDR2 is YYNGEE in the germline V gene. V dropped 0 bases and J dropped 1 base, with 8 bases sitting between them. The CDR3 runs 15 residues. CDR3: CASSVGGQSNQPQHF. DNA for the CDR3: TGTGCCAGCAGCGTAGGAGGGCAAAGCAATCAGCCCCAGCATTTT. Full variable domain (outside the CDR3, taken from reference TRBV9 and TRBJ1-5): DSGVTQTPKHLITATGQRVTLRCSPRSGDLSVYWYQQSLDQGLQFLIQYYNGEERAKGNILERFSAQQFPDLHSELNLSSLELGDSALYFCASSVGGQSNQPQHFGDGTRLSIL.

The chain uses TRBV19 and TRBJ2-3, with TRBD1 matching over 8 bases. Germline V lookup: CDR1 LNHDA, CDR2 SQIVND (reference sequence). The CDR3 contains 15 residues. J gave up 4 bases and V 7 bases, and 10 bases lay outside the gene matches. The CDR3 sequence: CASTPSQGAPDTQYF. CDR3 DNA sequence: TGTGCCAGTACCCCGTCGCAGGGGGCCCCAGATACGCAGTATTTT.

The CDR3 DNA sequence: TGCAGCGTTTCCGGACATCGCCCAGATACGCAGTATTTT. This encodes CSVSGHRPDTQYF. The V gene is TRBV29-1, the J gene TRBJ2-3, with D maybe TRBD1 (5 bases). Germline CDR1 and CDR2: SQVTM and ANQGSEA. Trimming removed 5 bases at V and 4 bases at J, with 13 bases between. This CDR3 contains 13 residues.